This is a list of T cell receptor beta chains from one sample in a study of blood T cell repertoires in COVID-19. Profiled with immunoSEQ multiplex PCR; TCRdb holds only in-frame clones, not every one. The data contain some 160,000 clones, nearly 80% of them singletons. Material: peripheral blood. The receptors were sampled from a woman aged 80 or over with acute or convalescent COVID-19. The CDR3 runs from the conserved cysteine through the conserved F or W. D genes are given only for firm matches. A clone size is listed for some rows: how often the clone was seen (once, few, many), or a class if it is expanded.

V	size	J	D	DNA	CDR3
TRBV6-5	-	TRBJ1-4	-	TGTGCCAGCAGTTACTCCTCGGGGATGGGTGAAAAACTGTTTTTT	CASSYSSGMGEKLFF
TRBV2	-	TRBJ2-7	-	TGTGCCAGCAGCGACGGGGGATACAGTCAGCAGTACTTC	CASSDGGYSQQYF
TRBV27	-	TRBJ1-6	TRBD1	TGTGCCAGCAGTTTACGGACAGGGTTATCACCCCTCCACTTT	CASSLRTGLSPLHF
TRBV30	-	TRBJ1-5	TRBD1	TGTGCCTGGAGTGTCGGGCAGGGGGCCAATCAGCCCCAGCATTTT	CAWSVGQGANQPQHF
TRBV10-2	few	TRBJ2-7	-	TGCGCCAGCAGCTCAGTGAGCGGGTACGAGCAGTACTTC	CASSSVSGYEQYF
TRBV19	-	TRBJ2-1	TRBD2	TGTGCCAGTAGTATAACGACTAGCGGGATGAACAATGAGCAGTTCTTC	CASSITTSGMNNEQFF
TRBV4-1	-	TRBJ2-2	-	TGCGCCAGCAGCCAAGAATTTTTTGAGAAAAAGAACACCGGGGAGCTGTTTTTT	CASSQEFFEKKNTGELFF
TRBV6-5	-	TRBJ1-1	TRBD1	TGTGCCAGCCGAAGACAGGGGCGCCGGGGCACTGAAGCTTTCTTT	CASRRQGRRGTEAFF
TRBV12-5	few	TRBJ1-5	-	TGTGCTAGTGGTTTACAAGGGAGAAATCAGCCCCAGCATTTT	CASGLQGRNQPQHF
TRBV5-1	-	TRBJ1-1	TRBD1	TGCGCCAGCAGCCCGGGACAGGGGTTCACTGAAGCTTTCTTT	CASSPGQGFTEAFF
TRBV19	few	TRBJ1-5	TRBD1	TGTGCCAGTAGTATAGGTCTACTTAGACAGGGAACAAATCAGCCCCAGCATTTT	CASSIGLLRQGTNQPQHF
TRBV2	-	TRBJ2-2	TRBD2	TGTGCCAGCAGTGAAGGGGGCGGGGGCACCGGGGAGCTGTTTTTT	CASSEGGGGTGELFF
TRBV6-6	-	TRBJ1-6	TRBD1	TGTGCCAGCAGGACCTCAAACAGGGGGCTGGGTTCACCCCTCCACTTT	CASRTSNRGLGSPLHF
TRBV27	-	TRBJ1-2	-	TGTGCCAGCAGTTTACGTCCGCCCCCGGCGACAGGATTCTATGGCTACACCTTC	CASSLRPPPATGFYGYTF
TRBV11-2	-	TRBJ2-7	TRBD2	TGTGCCAGCAGCCTAAGGCGGGAGACGAGGTACGAGCAGTACTTC	CASSLRRETRYEQYF
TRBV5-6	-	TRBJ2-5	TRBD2	TGTGCCAGCAGCGGGAGGGCGGGAGGAGAAGAGACCCAGTACTTC	CASSGRAGGEETQYF
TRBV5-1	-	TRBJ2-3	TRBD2	TGCGCCAGCAGCTCAAGACTAGCGGGAGGGGCAGATACGCAGTATTTT	CASSSRLAGGADTQYF
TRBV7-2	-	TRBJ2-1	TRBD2	TGTGCCAGCAGCTTTCTAGCGGGAGGATGGAATGAGCAGTTCTTC	CASSFLAGGWNEQFF
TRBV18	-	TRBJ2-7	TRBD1	TGTGCCAGCTCACCACTGCCAATTACCGGGACAGGGGACGAGCAGTACTTC	CASSPLPITGTGDEQYF
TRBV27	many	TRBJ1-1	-	TGTGCCAGCAGAGGAGGGATGAACACTGAAGCTTTCTTT	CASRGGMNTEAFF
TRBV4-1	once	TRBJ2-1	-	TGCGCCAGCAGCCATGGGGGCTTCTACAATGAGCAGTTCTTC	CASSHGGFYNEQFF
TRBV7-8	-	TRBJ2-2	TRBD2	TGTGCCAGCAGCTCCCTAGCGGGCCTTAACACCGGGGAGCTGTTTTTT	CASSSLAGLNTGELFF
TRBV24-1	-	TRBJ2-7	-	TGTGCCACCAGTGACACGACTGCGCAGGGGGGCGTAAGGGAGCAGTACTTC	CATSDTTAQGGVREQYF
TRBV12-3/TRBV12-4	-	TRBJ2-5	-	TGTGCCAGCAGACGCGGGTCGGAGACCCAGTACTTC	CASRRGSETQYF
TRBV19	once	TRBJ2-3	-	TGTGCCAGTACCACCCTAGTACACACAGATACGCAGTATTTT	CASTTLVHTDTQYF
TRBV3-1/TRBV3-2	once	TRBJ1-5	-	TGTGCCAGCAGCCAAGGGGAGGCGGGCAACCAGCCCCAGCATTTT	CASSQGEAGNQPQHF
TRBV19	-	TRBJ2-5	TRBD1	TGTGCCAGTAGTACCCGACAGGGACCTCAGTTGGAGACCCAGTACTTC	CASSTRQGPQLETQYF
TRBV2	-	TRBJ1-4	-	TGTGCCAGCAGTGATTTCCGGGGAGGAGAAAAACTGCTTTTT	CASSDFRGGEKLLF
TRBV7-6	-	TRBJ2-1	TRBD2	TGTGCCAGCAGCTCCGCCGGGACTAGCGGATACAATGAGCAGTTCTTC	CASSSAGTSGYNEQFF
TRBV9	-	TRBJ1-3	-	TGTGCCAGCAGCGCCTCCGGAGCCGAATCCTCTGGAAACACCATATATTTT	CASSASGAESSGNTIYF
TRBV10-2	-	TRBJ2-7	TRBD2	TGCGCCAGCAGTGAGTCTCTAGCGGGATTTGAGCAGTACTTC	CASSESLAGFEQYF
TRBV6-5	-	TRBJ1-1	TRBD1	TGTGCCAGCAGTTCGACCCGACAGGGGCGGGGGACTGAAGCTTTCTTT	CASSSTRQGRGTEAFF